This T cell receptor beta chain was identified during a study of blood T cell repertoires in COVID-19. Study summary: T cells, B-cell-depleted T cells, or PBMCs supplied cDNA or gDNA.

This clone was seen once. Authors' data handling: Estimated nucleated cell counts came from reference gene primer amplification. This table comes from immunoSEQ multiplex PCR, and its TCRdb copy is limited to in-frame clones, with some not included. V and J calls and clone size are given by that table; D and trimming were obtained from the DNA. The profile covers around 190,000 clones, with around 89% appearing a single time and approximately 4% taken by the ten largest. CDR3 size: 12 residues. The germline V gene has CDR1 SGHNT and CDR2 YYREEE (reference sequence). J was trimmed by 10 bases and V by 4 bases; bases with no gene match: 5.

Input material: peripheral blood. The receptor's source is a human donor in a cohort sampled during active COVID-19. The J gene is TRBJ1-2, the V gene TRBV5-4, with 9 positions matching TRBD1. CDR3 amino acids: CASSLRTGAYTF. CDR3 in DNA: TGTGCCAGCAGCCTCCGGACAGGGGCCTACACCTTC.